This T cell receptor beta chain is from a study of human T cells and chemical hapten exposure. Study in general: Sensitization involved placing 2% DPC onto an approximately 2 cm by approximately 2 cm region of upper inner arm skin. The study traced per-sample TCR yield variation mainly to small differences in pooled library volumes. Study-wide findings and caveats: Counts of TCRs above 1 in 1000 frequency stayed unchanged with DPC sensitization. Patch test score tracked positively with PT1 expanded TCR counts.

In its sample, this clonotype was seen a few times. The antigen remains undetermined. Per the germline V gene, CDR1 is SGHRS and CDR2 is YFSETQ. The V gene lost 0 bases and the J gene lost 8 bases, with 12 bases spanning the gap. This CDR3 comprises 14 residues. Via MiXCR, TCRdb re-called the RACE reads, giving one row per CDR3 protein. The sample includes fewer than 300,000 distinct CDR3 sequences, approximately 7.5% of them seen just once. As to time point: pre-sensitization, week 0. Treatment meaning: therapeutic diphenylcyclopropenone sensitization with weekly scalp DPC. The chain links TRBV5-1 to TRBJ2-4; the D is unclear. This receptor was obtained from a man between 18 and 29 years old with alopecia areata. Some clones in this sample may be carry-over from other donors' samples. The sample consisted of whole blood, taken in connection with sensitization to the hapten diphenylcyclopropenone (DPC). In DNA, the CDR3 is TGCGCCAGCAGCTTGGGCGGCGGAGCTTACATTCAGTACTTC. It yields the protein CASSLGGGAYIQYF.